A selection of T cell receptor beta chains follows, all from one sample in a study of CD8+CD57+ T cells in acquired aplastic anemia. MiXCR was run by TCRdb on the reads, yielding one entry per CDR3 protein. The sample has about 43,000 distinct CDR3 sequences, approximately 63% seen once. The specimen sequenced was sorted CD4+, CD8+, or CD8+CD57+ T cells (not recorded which) from PBMCs. The receptors were sampled from a human donor with aplastic anemia. Each CDR3 is given without its conserved first and last residue. Some rows have no size entry. The others give once, few or many, or a class for an expanded clone.

cdr3_aa: AISADGEETQY
clone_size: .
v_call: TRBV10-3

cdr3_aa: ASSLTDGGPQH
clone_size: many
v_call: TRBV5-8

cdr3_aa: ASRGDGKNIQY
clone_size: .
v_call: TRBV2

cdr3_aa: AISGDRGFGSNQPQH
clone_size: once
v_call: TRBV10-3

cdr3_aa: ASSHRGNTEAF
clone_size: .
v_call: TRBV7-2

cdr3_aa: AISERTATPDYGYT
clone_size: many
v_call: TRBV10-3

cdr3_aa: ATSSDVGERSQPQH
clone_size: .
v_call: TRBV24-1

cdr3_aa: ASSSRQGYEQY
clone_size: .
v_call: TRBV5-4

cdr3_aa: ASSVVDSPISPLH
clone_size: hyperexpanded
v_call: TRBV9

cdr3_aa: ASSEGRFAGTQY
clone_size: once
v_call: TRBV2

cdr3_aa: ATSSLSGGAVETQY
clone_size: .
v_call: TRBV15

cdr3_aa: ASSVGRSSYNEQF
clone_size: .
v_call: TRBV2

cdr3_aa: ASSAVGPYGYT
clone_size: .
v_call: TRBV2

cdr3_aa: ASSQGSGANVLT
clone_size: .
v_call: TRBV14

cdr3_aa: ASSVDRDEVSEQY
clone_size: many
v_call: TRBV5-8

cdr3_aa: ASSPSGTHNEQF
clone_size: many
v_call: TRBV6-4